This T cell receptor (beta chain) emerged from a study of cytomegalovirus exposure and HLA in healthy donors. About the research overall: The 120 or so validation repertoires and the approximately 640 first-cohort repertoires shared a platform, a later analysis reported. Study results and caveats: The authors listed about 170 TCR beta chains as cytomegalovirus-associated.

This clone was recorded once. Antigen unknown. Sequencing used immunoSEQ multiplex PCR; TCRdb keeps in-frame clones, though not all of them. The repertoire holds some 110,000 clones, 88% seen once, with about 4.4% in the top ten. The CDR3 extends over 16 amino acids. In germline, CDR1 is LNHNV, CDR2 YYDKDF (reference sequence). Trimming cost V 0 bases and J 8 bases, with 16 bases left between them. Input material: PBMCs. The clonotype comes from a man in his late teens or twenties in good health and CMV-seropositive. The chain recombines TRBV15 with TRBJ1-4; D remains unclear. The CDR3 coding sequence is TGTGCCACCAGCAGAGATTCTTTAGTCACAGCCGAAAAACTGTTTTTT. This gives the protein CATSRDSLVTAEKLFF.